The following is a T cell receptor beta chain sequence with its context. The antigen remains unidentified. Trimming took 4 bases from V and 2 from J, leaving 16 bases between them. The germline gives CDR1 SGDLS, CDR2 YYNGEE. CDR3 length: 15 residues. The entry originates in a study of CD8+CD57+ T cells in acquired aplastic anemia. General study findings and limits: It was found that twenty-nine CD8+ CDR3 sequences were shared between patients and controls.

Genomic DNA was employed as the template in profiling TCR beta VDJ and CDR3. Each CDR3 protein is one row after TCRdb ran MiXCR on the reads. The sample gives a few hundred thousand distinct CDR3 sequences, about 70% of which show up once; approximately 4% is in the top ten. This chain links TRBV9 with TRBJ2-7; D remains ambiguous. This TCR was recovered from a human donor in good health, serving as a control. The sample was sorted CD4+, CD8+, or CD8+CD57+ T cells (not recorded which) from PBMCs. The CDR3 bases are TGTGCCAGCAGCTCCCGTAGGGATCCGGCCTACGAGCAGTACGTC. This codes for CASSSRRDPAYEQYV.